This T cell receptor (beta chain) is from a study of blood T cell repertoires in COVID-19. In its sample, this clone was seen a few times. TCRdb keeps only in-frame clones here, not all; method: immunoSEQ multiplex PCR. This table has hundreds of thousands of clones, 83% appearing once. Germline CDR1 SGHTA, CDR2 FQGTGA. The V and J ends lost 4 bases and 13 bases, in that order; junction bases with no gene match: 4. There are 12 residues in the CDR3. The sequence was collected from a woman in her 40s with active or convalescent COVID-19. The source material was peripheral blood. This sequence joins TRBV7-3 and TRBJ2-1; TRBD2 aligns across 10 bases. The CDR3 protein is CASSSSGSGQFF. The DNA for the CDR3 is TGTGCCAGCAGCTCTAGCGGGAGCGGTCAGTTCTTC.